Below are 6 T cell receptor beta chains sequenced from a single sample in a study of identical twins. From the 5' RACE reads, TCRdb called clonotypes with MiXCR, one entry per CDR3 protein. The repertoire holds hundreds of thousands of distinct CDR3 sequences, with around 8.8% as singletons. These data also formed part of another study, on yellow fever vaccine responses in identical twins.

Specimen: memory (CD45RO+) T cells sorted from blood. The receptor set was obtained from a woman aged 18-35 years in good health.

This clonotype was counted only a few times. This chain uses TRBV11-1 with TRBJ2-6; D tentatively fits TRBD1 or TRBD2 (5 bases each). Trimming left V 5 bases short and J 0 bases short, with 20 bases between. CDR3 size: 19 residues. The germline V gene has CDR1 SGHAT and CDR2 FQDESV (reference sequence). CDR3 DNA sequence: TGTGCCAGCAGCCGAAATCGGGGCAGAAGCCTCTCTGGGGCCAACGTCCTGACTTTC. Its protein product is CASSRNRGRSLSGANVLTF.

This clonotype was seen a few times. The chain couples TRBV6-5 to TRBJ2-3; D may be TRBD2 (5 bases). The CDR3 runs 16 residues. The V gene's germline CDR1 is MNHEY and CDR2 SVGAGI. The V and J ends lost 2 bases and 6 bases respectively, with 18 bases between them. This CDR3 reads CASSYSSKNQRDTQYF. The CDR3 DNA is TGTGCCAGCAGTTACAGCTCAAAAAATCAGCGGGATACGCAGTATTTT.

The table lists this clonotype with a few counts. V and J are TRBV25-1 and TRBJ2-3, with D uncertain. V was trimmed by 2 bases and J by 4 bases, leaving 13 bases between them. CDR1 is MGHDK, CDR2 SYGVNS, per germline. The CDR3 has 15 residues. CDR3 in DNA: TGTGCCAGCAGTGAAGGCAAGACCCCTCCAGATACGCAGTATTTT. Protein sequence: CASSEGKTPPDTQYF.

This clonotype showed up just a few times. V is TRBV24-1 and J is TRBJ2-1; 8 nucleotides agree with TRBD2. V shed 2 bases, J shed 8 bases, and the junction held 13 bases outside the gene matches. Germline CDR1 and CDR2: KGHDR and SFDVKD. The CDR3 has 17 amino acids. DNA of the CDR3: TGTGCCACCAGTGATTCGGGAGGGCTAGTGAGAAACTATGAGCAGTTCTTC. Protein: CATSDSGGLVRNYEQFF.

The CDR3 nucleotides are TGTGCCAGCAGTTATCGAAGGGGCAGGGAAAGCCTCCTCGGGGGCTACACCTTC. The encoded protein is CASSYRRGRESLLGGYTF. The chain has TRBV6-9 and TRBJ1-2, with D perhaps TRBD1 (5 bases). The V end was cut by 2 bases, the J end by 8 bases, with 27 bases between. This CDR3 spans 18 amino acids. CDR1 is MNHGY and CDR2 is SVAAGI in the germline V gene.

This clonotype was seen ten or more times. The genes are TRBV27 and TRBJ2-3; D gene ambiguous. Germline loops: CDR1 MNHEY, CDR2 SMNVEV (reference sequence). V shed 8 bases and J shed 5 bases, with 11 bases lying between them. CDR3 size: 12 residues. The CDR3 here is CASRRFGDTQYF. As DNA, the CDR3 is TGTGCCAGCCGTCGGTTTGGAGATACGCAGTATTTT.